Shown below are 3 T cell receptor beta chains from a single sample sequenced in a study of shared clonotypes between healthy human individuals (dated by TCRdb to 2020 to 2021). The library relied on the immunoSEQ multiplex PCR assay. As stored in TCRdb, this immuneACCESS dataset retains in-frame rearrangements with V and J assigned. A fraction of the clones does not appear; measured against another copy, unresolved V genes explain less than half of the discrepancy, and the remainder lacks a known reason. The sample table holds around 510,000 clones, of which roughly 79% were seen once. The ten most abundant clones make up around 12% of the sample. The sample taken for sequencing was PBMCs. Source of these receptors: a woman in her thirties or forties in good health. Some clones in this sample may be carry-over from other donors' samples.

The J gene is TRBJ1-6, the V gene TRBV5-1; 9 nucleotides align to TRBD1. This CDR3 is 16 amino acids long. The V gene end was trimmed by 1 base and the J gene end by 5 bases; junction bases not matched to a gene: 4. CDR1 and CDR2 from the germline V gene are SGHRS and YFSETQ. The CDR3 coding sequence is TGCGCCAGCAGCTTGACAGGGGGCTTGGATAATTCACCCCTCCACTTT. This codes for CASSLTGGLDNSPLHF. Using reference TRBV5-1 and TRBJ1-6 for the parts outside the CDR3, the full variable domain is KAGVTQTPRYLIKTRGQQVTLSCSPISGHRSVSWYQQTPGQGLQFLFEYFSETQRNKGNFPGRFSGRQFSNSRSEMNVSTLELGDSALYLCASSLTGGLDNSPLHFGNGTRLTVT.

J is TRBJ1-5 and V is TRBV28; possible D gene TRBD1, 5 bases. CDR3 size: 15 residues. V was clipped by 5 bases and J by 2 bases, with 13 bases between them. Germline V gene sequence: CDR1 MDHEN, CDR2 SYDVKM. The CDR3: CASSPGRSGNQPQHF. In DNA form, the CDR3 reads TGTGCCAGCAGTCCGGGACGTTCTGGCAATCAGCCCCAGCATTTT.

This clone was seen a handful of times. The chain joins TRBV19 to TRBJ1-2; possible D gene TRBD1, 5 bases. Germline V gene sequence: CDR1 LNHDA, CDR2 SQIVND (reference sequence). Trimming left V 3 bases short and J 4 bases short, with 15 bases between. The CDR3 is 15 residues long. Written as DNA, the CDR3 is TGTGCCAGTAGTATTGAGGGGTACTCTACCTATGGCTACACCTTC. This gives the protein CASSIEGYSTYGYTF. Filled out from reference TRBV19 and TRBJ1-2, the complete variable domain reads DGGITQSPKYLFRKEGQNVTLSCEQNLNHDAMYWYRQDPGQGLRLIYYSQIVNDFQKGDIAEGYSVSREKKESFPLTVTSAQKNPTAFYLCASSIEGYSTYGYTFGSGTRLTVV.